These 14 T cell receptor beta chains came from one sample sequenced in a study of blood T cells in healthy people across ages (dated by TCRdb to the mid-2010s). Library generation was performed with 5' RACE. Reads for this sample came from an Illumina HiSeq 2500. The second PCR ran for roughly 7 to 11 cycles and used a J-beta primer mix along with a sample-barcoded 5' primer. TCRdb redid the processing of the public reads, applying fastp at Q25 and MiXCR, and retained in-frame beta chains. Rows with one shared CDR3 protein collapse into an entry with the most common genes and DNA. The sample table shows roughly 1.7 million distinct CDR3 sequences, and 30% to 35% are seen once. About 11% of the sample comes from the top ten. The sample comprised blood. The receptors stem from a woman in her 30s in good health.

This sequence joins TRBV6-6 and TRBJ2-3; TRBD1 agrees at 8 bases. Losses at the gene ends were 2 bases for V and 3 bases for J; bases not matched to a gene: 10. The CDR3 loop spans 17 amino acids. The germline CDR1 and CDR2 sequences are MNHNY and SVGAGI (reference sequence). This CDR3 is CASSYLLGTGVTDTQYF. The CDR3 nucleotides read TGTGCCAGCAGTTACCTGCTCGGGACAGGCGTTACAGATACGCAGTATTTT.

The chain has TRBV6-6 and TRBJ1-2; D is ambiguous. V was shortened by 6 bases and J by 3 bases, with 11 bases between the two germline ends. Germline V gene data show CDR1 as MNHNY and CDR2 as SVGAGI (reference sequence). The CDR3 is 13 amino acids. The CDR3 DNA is TGTGCCAGCAGGCAAGGGATGGACTATGGCTACACCTTC. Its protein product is CASRQGMDYGYTF.

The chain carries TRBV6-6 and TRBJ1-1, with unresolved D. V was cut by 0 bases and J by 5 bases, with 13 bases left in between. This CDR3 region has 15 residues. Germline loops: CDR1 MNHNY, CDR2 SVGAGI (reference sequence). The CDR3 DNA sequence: TGTGCCAGCAGTTACTCTTGGGTAGTTAGTACTGAAGCTTTCTTT. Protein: CASSYSWVVSTEAFF.

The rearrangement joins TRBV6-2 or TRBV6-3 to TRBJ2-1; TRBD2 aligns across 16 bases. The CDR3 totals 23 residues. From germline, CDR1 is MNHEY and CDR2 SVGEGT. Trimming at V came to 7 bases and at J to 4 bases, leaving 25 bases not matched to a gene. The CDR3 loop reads CASTRGYTGTSGGAWPPYNEQFF. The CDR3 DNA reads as TGTGCCAGCACGAGGGGGTATACCGGGACTAGCGGGGGGGCCTGGCCGCCATACAATGAGCAGTTCTTC.

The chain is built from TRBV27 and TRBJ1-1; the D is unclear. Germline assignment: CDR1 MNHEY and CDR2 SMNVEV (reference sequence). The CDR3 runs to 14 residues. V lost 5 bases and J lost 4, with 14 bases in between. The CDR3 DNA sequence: TGTGCCAGCAGTGAAATCCTAGGTGGCACTGAAGCTTTCTTT. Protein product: CASSEILGGTEAFF.

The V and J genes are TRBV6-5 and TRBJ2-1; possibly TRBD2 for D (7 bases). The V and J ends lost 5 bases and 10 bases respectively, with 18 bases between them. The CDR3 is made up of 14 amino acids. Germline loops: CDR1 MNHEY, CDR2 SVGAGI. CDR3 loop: CASSLSGGVWEQFF. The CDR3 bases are TGTGCCAGCAGTCTATCGGGGGGCGTATGGGAGCAGTTCTTC.

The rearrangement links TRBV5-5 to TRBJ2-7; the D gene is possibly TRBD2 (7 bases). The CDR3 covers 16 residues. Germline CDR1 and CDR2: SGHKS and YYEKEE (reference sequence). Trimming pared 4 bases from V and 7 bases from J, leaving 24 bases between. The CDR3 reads CASSQALGGVSYEQYF. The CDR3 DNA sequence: TGTGCCAGCAGCCAGGCATTAGGGGGGGTAAGTTATGAGCAGTACTTC.

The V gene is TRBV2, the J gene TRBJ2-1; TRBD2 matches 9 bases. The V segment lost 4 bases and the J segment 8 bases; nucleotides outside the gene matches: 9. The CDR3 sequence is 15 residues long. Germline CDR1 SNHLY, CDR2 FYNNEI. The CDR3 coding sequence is TGTGCCAGCAGTGCCAGCGGGGGGCAATGGGATGAGCAGTTCTTC. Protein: CASSASGGQWDEQFF.

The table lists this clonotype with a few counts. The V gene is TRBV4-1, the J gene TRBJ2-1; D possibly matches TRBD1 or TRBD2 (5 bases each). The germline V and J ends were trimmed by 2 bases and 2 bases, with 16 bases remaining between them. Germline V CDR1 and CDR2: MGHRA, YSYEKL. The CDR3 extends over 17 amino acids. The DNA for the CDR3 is TGCGCCAGCAGCCAACTCCTGGGGACGACTACCTACAATGAGCAGTTCTTC. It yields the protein CASSQLLGTTTYNEQFF.

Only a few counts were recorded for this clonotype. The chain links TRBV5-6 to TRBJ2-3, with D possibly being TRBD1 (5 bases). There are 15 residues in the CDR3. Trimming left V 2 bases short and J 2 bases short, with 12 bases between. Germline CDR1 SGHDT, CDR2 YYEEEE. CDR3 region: CASSLFVGHTDTQYF. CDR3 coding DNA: TGTGCCAGCAGCTTATTTGTCGGACACACAGATACGCAGTATTTT.

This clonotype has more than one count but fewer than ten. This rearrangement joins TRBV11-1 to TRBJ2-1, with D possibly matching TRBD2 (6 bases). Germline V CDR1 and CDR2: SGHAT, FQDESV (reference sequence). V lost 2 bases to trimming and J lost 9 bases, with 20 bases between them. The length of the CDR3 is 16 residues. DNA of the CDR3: TGTGCCAGCAGCTTACGCCTCGGGACTGCAAGCGGTGAGCAGTTCTTC. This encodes CASSLRLGTASGEQFF.

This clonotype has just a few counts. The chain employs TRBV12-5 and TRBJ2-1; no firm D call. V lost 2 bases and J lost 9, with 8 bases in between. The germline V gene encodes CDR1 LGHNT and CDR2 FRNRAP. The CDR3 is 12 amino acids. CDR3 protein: CASGLRYVEQFF. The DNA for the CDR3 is TGTGCTAGTGGTTTGAGATACGTTGAGCAGTTCTTC. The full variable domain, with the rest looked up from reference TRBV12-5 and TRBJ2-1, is DARVTQTPRHKVTEMGQEVTMRCQPILGHNTVFWYRQTMMQGLELLAYFRNRAPLDDSGMPKDRFSAEMPDATLATLKIQPSEPRDSAVYFCASGLRYVEQFFGPGTRLTVL.

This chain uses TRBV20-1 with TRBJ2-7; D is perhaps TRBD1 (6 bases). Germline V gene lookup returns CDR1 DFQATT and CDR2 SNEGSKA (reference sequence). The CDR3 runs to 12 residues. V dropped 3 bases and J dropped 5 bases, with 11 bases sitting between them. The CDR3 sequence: CSARGTIDEQYF. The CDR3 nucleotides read TGCAGTGCTAGGGGGACAATCGACGAGCAGTACTTC.

For the CDR3, the DNA is TGTGCCAGCAGTTACTTCCGCACAGATACGCAGTATTTT. It specifies CASSYFRTDTQYF. The chain couples TRBV6-5 to TRBJ2-3; D is undetermined. The ends were cut back, 1 base at V and 1 base at J, with 3 bases in the middle. From germline, CDR1 is MNHEY and CDR2 SVGAGI. CDR3 length: 13 amino acids.